This T cell receptor beta chain was identified during a study of T cell changes during pregnancy in multiple sclerosis. Data came from immunoSEQ multiplex PCR; TCRdb stores just in-frame clones and leaves some out. The data contain around 49,000 clones, roughly 89% of them seen just once; the ten biggest clones take up under 6.5%. This clone was seen only once. This clonotype originated in a female donor in good health, enrolled as a control in a pregnancy study. The source was peripheral blood, collected after pregnancy.

This CDR3 is CASSSAGTGLYYEQYF. The CDR3 region has the DNA TGCGCCAGCAGCTCTGCCGGGACAGGGCTCTATTACGAGCAGTACTTC. The chain has TRBV5-1 and TRBJ2-7, with 9 bases identical to TRBD1. Germline V lookup: CDR1 SGHRS, CDR2 YFSETQ. Trimming at V came to 3 bases and at J to 4 bases, leaving 11 bases not matched to a gene. This CDR3 region has 16 residues.